This passage covers 17 T cell receptor beta chains from one sample sequenced in a study of blood T cell repertoires in COVID-19. Assay: immunoSEQ multiplex PCR; the TCRdb copy retains only in-frame clones and omits some. The table has about 180,000 clones, 85% to 90% seen once; the top ten hold 2.9%. What was sequenced was peripheral blood. Receptors originate from a woman in her thirties with active or convalescent COVID-19.

The chain uses TRBV11-2 and TRBJ1-1; 7 bases map to TRBD1. Looked up from germline, CDR1 is SGHAT and CDR2 is FQNNGV. The J segment lost 3 bases and the V segment lost 4 bases, leaving 5 bases of the junction unmatched. This CDR3 is built from 14 residues. CDR3 loop: CASSSQQGYTEAFF. DNA of the CDR3: TGTGCCAGCAGCTCCCAACAGGGGTACACTGAAGCTTTCTTT.

This clone has only one observation. The chain is built from TRBV6-5 and TRBJ1-2; TRBD1 matches 7 bases. The V and J ends lost 7 bases and 10 bases, in that order; junction bases with no gene match: 15. Germline assignment: CDR1 MNHEY and CDR2 SVGAGI. The CDR3 sequence is 14 residues long. Written as DNA, the CDR3 is TGTGCCAGCACCCCCTTAGACAGGGATTCATTCTACACCTTC. It codes for CASTPLDRDSFYTF.

Only one count was recorded for this clone. This chain uses TRBV10-3 with TRBJ1-2, with 10 bases identical to TRBD1. CDR1 is ENHRY, CDR2 SYGVKD, per germline. This CDR3 region has 11 residues. J was trimmed by 9 bases and V by 10 bases; bases with no gene match: 5. The CDR3 loop reads CATGTGVSYTF. DNA of the CDR3: TGTGCCACCGGGACAGGGGTGAGCTACACCTTC.

The gene calls are TRBV27 and TRBJ2-1; the match to TRBD2 covers 9 bases. The CDR3 is 15 amino acids. Germline V lookup: CDR1 MNHEY, CDR2 SMNVEV (reference sequence). The V segment lost 3 bases and the J segment 6 bases; nucleotides outside the gene matches: 6. In DNA form, the CDR3 reads TGTGCCAGCAGTTTCGGGACTAGCCCCTCCAATGAGCAGTTCTTC. This codes for CASSFGTSPSNEQFF.

The chain employs TRBV19 and TRBJ2-1; unclear D gene. Trimming took off 7 bases at V and 5 bases at J, with 12 bases between the two ends. Germline CDR1 LNHDA, CDR2 SQIVND (reference sequence). This CDR3 contains 13 residues. The CDR3 DNA is TGTGCCAGTAAAGAGGTATTGCACAATGAGCAGTTCTTC. Amino acids: CASKEVLHNEQFF.

This chain joins TRBV2 and TRBJ2-5; tentatively, D is TRBD2 (5 bases). Germline lookup yields CDR1 SNHLY and CDR2 FYNNEI. Trimming took off 6 bases at V and 9 bases at J, with 11 bases between the two ends. There are 11 residues in the CDR3. CDR3: CASRWGEAQYF. The CDR3 DNA is TGTGCCAGCAGGTGGGGAGAAGCCCAGTACTTC.

The chain uses TRBV10-3 and TRBJ1-1; D ambiguous. The germline V gene encodes CDR1 ENHRY and CDR2 SYGVKD. The V end was cut by 7 bases, the J end by 1 base, with 10 bases between. This CDR3 contains 13 residues. For the CDR3, the DNA is TGTGCCATCATCGGCGGTGGGAACACTGAAGCTTTCTTT. The encoded protein is CAIIGGGNTEAFF.

This clone was found a few times. CDR3: CASSLGTANSPLHF. In DNA, the CDR3 is TGTGCCAGCAGCCTCGGGACAGCAAATTCACCCCTCCACTTT. This chain links TRBV5-5 with TRBJ1-6; 7 nucleotides match TRBD1. With V trimmed by 4 bases and J by 7 bases, 5 bases remained unmatched. This CDR3 is built from 14 residues. CDR1 and CDR2 from the germline V gene are SGHKS and YYEKEE (reference sequence). Together with reference TRBV5-5 and TRBJ1-6, the CDR3 gives the full variable domain: DAGVTQSPTHLIKTRGQQVTLRCSPISGHKSVSWYQQVLGQGPQFIFQYYEKEERGRGNFPDRFSARQFPNYSSELNVNALLLGDSALYLCASSLGTANSPLHFGNGTRLTVT.

The table lists this clone with a count of one. The rearrangement links TRBV6-6 to TRBJ1-1; D is uncertain. Trimming stripped 5 bases from V and 2 bases from J, with 15 bases between. The length of the CDR3 is 15 residues. The germline gives CDR1 MNHNY, CDR2 SVGAGI (reference sequence). DNA for the CDR3: TGTGCCAGCAGTCCCCTAGGTGTCTCTAACACTGAAGCTTTCTTT. This encodes CASSPLGVSNTEAFF.

The rearrangement joins TRBV5-1 to TRBJ1-4, with D perhaps matching TRBD1 (5 bases). CDR1 and CDR2 (germline): SGHRS, YFSETQ. The length of the CDR3 is 15 residues. Trimming removed 5 bases at V and 0 bases at J, with 11 bases between. The CDR3 DNA reads TGCGCCAGCAGTATTACAGGAGCAACTAATGAAAAACTGTTTTTT. It specifies CASSITGATNEKLFF.

The chain is built from TRBV9 and TRBJ1-4; D may be TRBD1 (6 bases). The CDR3 length is 14 residues. V was cut by 4 bases and J by 8 bases, with 15 bases left in between. In germline, CDR1 is SGDLS, CDR2 YYNGEE. CDR3 region: CASSLGGAHEKLFF. Written as DNA, the CDR3 is TGTGCCAGCAGCTTGGGGGGGGCCCACGAAAAACTGTTTTTT.

V gene TRBV2 combines with J gene TRBJ2-1, with 8 bases identical to TRBD2. There are 15 residues in the CDR3. The germline gives CDR1 SNHLY, CDR2 FYNNEI. Trimming at V came to 7 bases and at J to 2 bases, leaving 7 bases not matched to a gene. CDR3 nucleotides: TGTGCCAGCAAAGGACTAGCAGCGACCTACAATGAGCAGTTCTTC. Protein sequence: CASKGLAATYNEQFF.

The chain is built from TRBV5-6 and TRBJ1-5; D remains ambiguous. Germline V lookup: CDR1 SGHDT, CDR2 YYEEEE. This CDR3 region has 12 residues. Trimming shortened V by 2 bases and J by 5 bases, and 5 bases separated the two germline ends. CDR3 coding DNA: TGTGCCAGCAGCTTACGAGATCAGCCCCAGCATTTT. Amino acids: CASSLRDQPQHF.

The chain is built from TRBV19 and TRBJ2-7, with TRBD2 matching 13 bases. The CDR3 has 17 amino acids. V gave up 7 bases and J gave up 5 bases; unmatched junction bases: 14. Per the germline V gene, CDR1 is LNHDA and CDR2 is SQIVND (reference sequence). The CDR3 nucleotides read TGTGCCAGTACCAAGGGCGGACTAGCGGGAGTGCAGGACGAGCAGTACTTC. Amino acids: CASTKGGLAGVQDEQYF. The complete variable domain, with remaining parts taken from reference TRBV19 and TRBJ2-7, reads DGGITQSPKYLFRKEGQNVTLSCEQNLNHDAMYWYRQDPGQGLRLIYYSQIVNDFQKGDIAEGYSVSREKKESFPLTVTSAQKNPTAFYLCASTKGGLAGVQDEQYFGPGTRLTVT.

This rearrangement joins TRBV30 to TRBJ2-5; no clear D. The CDR3 loop spans 14 amino acids. Looked up from germline, CDR1 is GTSNPN and CDR2 is SVGIG (reference sequence). Trimming removed 0 bases at V and 7 bases at J, with 15 bases between. CDR3 region: CAWSVISARVTQYF. DNA of the CDR3: TGTGCCTGGAGTGTCATTTCCGCAAGAGTGACCCAGTACTTC.

This clone showed up just once. The chain has TRBV28 and TRBJ1-1; perhaps TRBD1 as D (5 bases). The germline V gene encodes CDR1 MDHEN and CDR2 SYDVKM. The CDR3 is 15 amino acids. V lost 6 bases, J lost 3 bases, and 17 bases lay in between. The CDR3 DNA follows: TGTGCCAGCAGCCCCCAGGAGGGGTGGTACACTGAAGCTTTCTTT. Protein: CASSPQEGWYTEAFF.

This clone was recorded only once. The V gene is TRBV6-5, the J gene TRBJ1-4; 9 bases agree with TRBD1. V shed 10 bases and J 5 bases; nucleotides not matched to a gene: 8. Germline assignment: CDR1 MNHEY and CDR2 SVGAGI. The CDR3 is 14 amino acids. CDR3 amino acids: CAITTGQGNEKLFF. The CDR3 DNA reads TGTGCCATCACGACAGGACAGGGGAATGAAAAACTGTTTTTT.